One sample yielded the 8 T cell receptor beta chains listed below, sequenced in a study of T cells in Graves' hyperthyroidism and ophthalmopathy. Using RNA transcripts as the source, TCR beta CDR3 regions were amplified. A first-round RT-PCR of the TCR CDR3 used the HTBI primer set. One entry per CDR3 protein, called by TCRdb with MiXCR from the multiplex PCR reads. Of 95,000 to 100,000 distinct CDR3 sequences in the sample, over 50% are singletons; the top ten hold around 30%. The sequencing input was blood. Receptor source: a woman in her thirties or forties with Graves' hyperthyroidism.

Ten or more counts support this clonotype. The genes are TRBV5-4 and TRBJ2-5; D may match TRBD1 or TRBD2 (6 bases each). The CDR3 sequence is 15 residues long. Germline CDR1 reads SGHNT; CDR2 reads YYREEE (reference sequence). The V end was cut by 4 bases, the J end by 5 bases, with 18 bases between. As DNA, the CDR3 is TGTGCCAGCAGCCCCTCGGGGGCAGCAGGGGAGACCCAGTACTTC. Translating it yields CASSPSGAAGETQYF.

This chain links TRBV2 with TRBJ1-2; no reliable D call. V lost 4 bases and J 5 bases, leaving 17 bases between the germline ends. This CDR3 region has 15 residues. Germline CDR1 SNHLY, CDR2 FYNNEI. CDR3 in amino acids: CASSGVLGSGYGYTF. The CDR3 DNA reads as TGTGCCAGCAGTGGAGTTTTAGGGTCTGGGTATGGCTACACCTTC.

This clonotype was counted ten times or more. The rearrangement uses TRBV10-3 and TRBJ2-7; 8 bases line up with TRBD1. CDR3 length: 13 amino acids. The ends lost 10 bases at V and 0 bases at J; junction bases unmatched: 5. Germline-derived CDR1 and CDR2 are ENHRY and SYGVKD. CDR3 coding DNA: TGTGCCACTCACAGGGGGTACTCCTACGAGCAGTACTTC. It specifies CATHRGYSYEQYF.

This clonotype came up many times. This chain connects TRBV7-2 to TRBJ2-2; D remains unclear. CDR3 length: 12 amino acids. The V end was cut by 7 bases, the J end by 8 bases, with 11 bases between. Germline loops: CDR1 SGHTA, CDR2 FQGNSA. The CDR3 nucleotides read TGTGCCAGCATCCCTCTTGATGGGGAGCTGTTTTTT. Its protein is CASIPLDGELFF. Full variable domain (rest looked up from reference TRBV7-2 and TRBJ2-2): GAGVSQSPSNKVTEKGKDVELRCDPISGHTALYWYRQSLGQGLEFLIYFQGNSAPDKSGLPSDRFSAERTGGSVSTLTIQRTQQEDSAVYLCASIPLDGELFFGEGSRLTVL.

This sequence joins TRBV20-1 and TRBJ2-7; 9 nucleotides line up with TRBD2. The V gene's germline CDR1 is DFQATT and CDR2 SNEGSKA (reference sequence). The CDR3 runs 14 residues. The V and J ends lost 4 bases and 7 bases, in that order; junction bases with no gene match: 11. Here the CDR3 reads CSATIAGETKEQYF. The CDR3 DNA reads TGCAGTGCTACGATAGCGGGAGAAACGAAAGAGCAGTACTTC.

This rearrangement joins TRBV7-2 to TRBJ2-3; 8 nucleotides match TRBD2. V shed 4 bases, J shed 1 base, and the junction held 1 base outside the gene matches. The V gene's germline CDR1 is SGHTA and CDR2 FQGNSA. The CDR3 contains 14 residues. The CDR3 reads CASSSGGGTDTQYF. In DNA, the CDR3 is TGTGCCAGCAGCTCGGGGGGGGGCACAGATACGCAGTATTTT.

The chain couples TRBV2 to TRBJ1-6; tentatively, D is TRBD1 (6 bases). Judging by the DNA end, TRBJ1-5 fits better; the J call may be wrong. The CDR3 consists of 13 residues. Germline assignment: CDR1 SNHLY and CDR2 FYNNEI. The CDR3 coding sequence is TGTGCCAGCAGTGAAGAGGGGGGACAGCCCCAGCATTTT. It specifies CASSEEGGQPQHF.

This clonotype was counted at least ten times. V and J are TRBV20-1 and TRBJ1-5; a weak D match, TRBD1 (6 bases). Germline-derived CDR1 and CDR2 are DFQATT and SNEGSKA (reference sequence). This CDR3 is built from 18 residues. Trimming removed 2 bases from V and 1 base from J, with 21 bases in between. CDR3 protein: CSARLPGFFDRSNQPQHF. The CDR3 region has the DNA TGCAGTGCTAGATTACCAGGTTTTTTCGACAGGAGCAATCAGCCCCAGCATTTT.